This T cell receptor beta chain originates from a study of cytomegalovirus exposure and HLA in healthy donors. PCR amplification relied on 60 Vbeta primers (plus 13 Jbeta primers). Produced via immunoSEQ multiplex PCR; TCRdb's table is partial and in-frame only. The sample consists of about 110,000 clones, approximately 79% of them appearing once. CDR1 is SGHAT, CDR2 FQDESV, per germline (reference sequence). The CDR3 loop spans 15 amino acids. Unmatched junction bases numbered 9, after V lost 5 bases and J lost 5 bases. This clonotype was obtained from a man younger than 40 in good health and CMV-seropositive. The chain uses TRBV11-1 and TRBJ1-2; TRBD1 matches at 9 bases. Material for sequencing was PBMCs. The CDR3 is CASSRGQGSFYGYTF. The CDR3 bases are TGTGCCAGCAGCCGTGGACAGGGGTCATTTTATGGCTACACCTTC.